This T cell receptor (beta chain) was recorded in a study of a mutant IDH1 vaccine in newly diagnosed glioma. Whole-study context: There were roughly 60% males and roughly 38% females among treated patients, whose mean age was 40.4 years.

Profiled with immunoSEQ multiplex PCR; TCRdb holds only in-frame clones, not every one. This table has about 27,000 clones, approximately 87% appearing once. On this clone: The antigen is not known.

The germline V and J ends were trimmed by 0 bases and 6 bases, with 12 bases remaining between them. This CDR3 has 15 amino acids. The V gene's germline CDR1 is SGHAT and CDR2 FQNNGV. Sample time point: week 35, safety follow-up. Doses consisted of 300 ug of mutant IDH1 20-mer peptide each, paired with topical imiquimod. The source of this sequence is a young man with glioma. The material sequenced was PBMCs, taken from a glioma patient whose treatment included an IDH1 peptide vaccine. The V call is TRBV11-2, the J call TRBJ1-5, with a weak D call TRBD1 (6 bases). This CDR3 reads CASSLEQGKAQPQHF. The CDR3 bases are TGTGCCAGCAGCTTAGAACAGGGTAAGGCTCAGCCCCAGCATTTT.